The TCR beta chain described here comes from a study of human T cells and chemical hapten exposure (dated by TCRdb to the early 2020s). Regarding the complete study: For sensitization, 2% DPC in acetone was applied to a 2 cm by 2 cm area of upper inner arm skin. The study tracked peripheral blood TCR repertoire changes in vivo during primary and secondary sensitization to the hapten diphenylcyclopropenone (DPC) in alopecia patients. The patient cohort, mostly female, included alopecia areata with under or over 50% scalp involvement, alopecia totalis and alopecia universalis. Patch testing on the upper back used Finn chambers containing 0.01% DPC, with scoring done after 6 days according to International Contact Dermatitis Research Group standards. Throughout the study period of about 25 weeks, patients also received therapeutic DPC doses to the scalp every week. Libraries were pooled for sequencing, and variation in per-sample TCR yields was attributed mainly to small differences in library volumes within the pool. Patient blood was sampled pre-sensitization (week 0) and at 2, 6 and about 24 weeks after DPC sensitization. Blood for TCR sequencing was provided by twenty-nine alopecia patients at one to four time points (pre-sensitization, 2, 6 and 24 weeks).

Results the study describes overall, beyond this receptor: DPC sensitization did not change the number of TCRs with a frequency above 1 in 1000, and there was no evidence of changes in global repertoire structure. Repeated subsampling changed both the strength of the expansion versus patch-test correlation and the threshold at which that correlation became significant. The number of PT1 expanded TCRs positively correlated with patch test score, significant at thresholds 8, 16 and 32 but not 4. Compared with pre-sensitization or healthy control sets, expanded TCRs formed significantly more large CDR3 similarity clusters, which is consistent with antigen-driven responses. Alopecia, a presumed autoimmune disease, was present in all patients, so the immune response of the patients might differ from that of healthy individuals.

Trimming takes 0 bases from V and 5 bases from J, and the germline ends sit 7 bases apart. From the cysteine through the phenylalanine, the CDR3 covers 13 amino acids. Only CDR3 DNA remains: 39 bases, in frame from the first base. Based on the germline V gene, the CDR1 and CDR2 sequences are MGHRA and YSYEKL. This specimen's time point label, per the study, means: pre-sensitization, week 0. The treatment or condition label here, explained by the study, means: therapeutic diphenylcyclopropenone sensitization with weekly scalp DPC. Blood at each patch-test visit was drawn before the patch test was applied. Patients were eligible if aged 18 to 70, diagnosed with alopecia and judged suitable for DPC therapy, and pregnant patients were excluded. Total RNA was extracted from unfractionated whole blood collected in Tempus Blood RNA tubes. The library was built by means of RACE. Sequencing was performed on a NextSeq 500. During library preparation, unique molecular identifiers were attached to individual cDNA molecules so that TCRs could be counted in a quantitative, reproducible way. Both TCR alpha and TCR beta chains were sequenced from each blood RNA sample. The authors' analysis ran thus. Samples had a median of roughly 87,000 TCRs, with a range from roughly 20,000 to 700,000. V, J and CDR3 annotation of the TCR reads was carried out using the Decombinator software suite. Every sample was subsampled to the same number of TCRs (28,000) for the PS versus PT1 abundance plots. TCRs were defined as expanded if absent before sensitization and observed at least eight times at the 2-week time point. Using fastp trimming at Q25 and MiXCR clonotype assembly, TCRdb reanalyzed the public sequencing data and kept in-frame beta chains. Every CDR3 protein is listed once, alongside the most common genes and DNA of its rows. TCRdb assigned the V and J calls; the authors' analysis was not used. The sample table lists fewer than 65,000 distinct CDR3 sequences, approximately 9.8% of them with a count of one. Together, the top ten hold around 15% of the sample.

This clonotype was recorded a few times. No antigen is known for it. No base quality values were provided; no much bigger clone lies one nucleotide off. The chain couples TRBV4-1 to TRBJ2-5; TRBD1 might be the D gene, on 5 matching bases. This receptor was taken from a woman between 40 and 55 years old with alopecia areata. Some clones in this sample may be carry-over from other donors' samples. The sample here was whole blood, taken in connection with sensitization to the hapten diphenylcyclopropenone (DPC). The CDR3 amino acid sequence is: CASSQEGVETQYF. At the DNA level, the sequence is TGCGCCAGCAGCCAAGAAGGGGTGGAGACCCAGTACTTC.